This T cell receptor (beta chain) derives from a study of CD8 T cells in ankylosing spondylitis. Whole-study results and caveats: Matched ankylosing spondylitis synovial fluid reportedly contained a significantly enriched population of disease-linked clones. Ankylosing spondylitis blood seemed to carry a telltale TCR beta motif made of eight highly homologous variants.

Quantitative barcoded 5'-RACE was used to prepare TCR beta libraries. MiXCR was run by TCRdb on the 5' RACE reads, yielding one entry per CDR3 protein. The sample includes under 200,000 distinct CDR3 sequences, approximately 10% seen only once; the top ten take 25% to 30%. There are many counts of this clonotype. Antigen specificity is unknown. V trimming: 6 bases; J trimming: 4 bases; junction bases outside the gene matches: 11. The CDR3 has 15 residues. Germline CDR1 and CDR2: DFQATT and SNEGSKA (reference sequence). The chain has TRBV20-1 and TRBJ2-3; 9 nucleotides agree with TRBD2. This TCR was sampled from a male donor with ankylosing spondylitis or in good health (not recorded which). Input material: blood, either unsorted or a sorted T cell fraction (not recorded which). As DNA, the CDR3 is TGCAGTGCATCAAATTTAGCGGGAGTGGCAGATACGCAGTATTTT. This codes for CSASNLAGVADTQYF.